This T cell receptor (beta chain) was identified in a study of graft-versus-host responses after intestinal transplantation. At the level of the study: Isolated intestinal, liver-intestinal, or multivisceral transplants were what recipients had. For approximately 3 years after anti-thymocyte globulin induction, all recipients took tacrolimus and steroids. The study's findings and limits: Some patients had graft-donor T cell macrochimerism. In their allografts, the ratios of graft-versus-host to host-versus-graft T cell clones were high.

CDR1 is MGHRA and CDR2 is YSYEKL in the germline V gene. V was clipped by 5 bases and J by 7 bases, with 11 bases between them. The CDR3 has 12 residues. In its sample, this clone was seen once. The antigen remains undetermined. Repertoires were generated with immunoSEQ multiplex PCR, while TCRdb's copy carries only in-frame clones and drops some. This sample has under 75,000 clones; around 87% occur once, and the top ten carry less than 4.5%. This specimen was unstimulated CD8+ T cells sorted from spleen or lymph node cells, taken before transplant. This clonotype was sampled from a human donor who was the organ donor for an intestinal transplant. The rearrangement uses TRBV4-1 and TRBJ1-1; TRBD1 might be the D (6 bases). In DNA form, the CDR3 reads TGCGCCAGCAGCGCACAGGGCCTTGAAGCTTTCTTT. Encoded protein: CASSAQGLEAFF.